This TCR beta chain was obtained from a study of shared clonotypes between healthy human individuals. Study information: CD4 naive cells filled three plates per donor, CD4 memory three, CD8 naive two and CD8 memory one.

Regarding this clone: As yet, its antigen is unknown.

Study-wide findings and caveats: Among non-shared clonotypes, generation probabilities were lower than among those shared by all four donors. In having few donors, the study represented limited genetic and exposure-history diversity.

Profiling relied on immunoSEQ multiplex PCR, and the TCRdb table lists in-frame clones only, not all of them. Of about 1 million clones listed, about 70% are singletons. CD4+ cells were split into CD45RA+ naive and CD45RA-negative memory subsets. The germline CDR1 and CDR2 sequences are SGHKS and YYEKEE (reference sequence). Trimming stripped 4 bases from V and 3 bases from J, with 19 bases between. This CDR3 spans 16 amino acids. Input material: memory CD4+ T cells sorted from blood. Subset of the sample: CD45RA-negative fraction. J is TRBJ2-5 and V is TRBV5-5; TRBD1 or TRBD2 may be the D gene (5 bases each). The TCR was taken from a man aged 18 to 35 in good health. CDR3 in DNA: TGTGCCAGCAGCCCGGGACCCCGAGTTGAGGAAGAGACCCAGTACTTC. Amino acid sequence: CASSPGPRVEEETQYF.